The 8 T cell receptor beta chains presented below share a single source sample, sequenced in a study of cytomegalovirus exposure and HLA in healthy donors. PCR employed 60 Vbeta and 13 Jbeta primers. The method was immunoSEQ multiplex PCR; TCRdb's version includes in-frame clones alone and lacks a portion of them. The top ten hold around 4% of the sample, which has 110,000 or so clones, about 68% seen once. The material sequenced was PBMCs. These receptor sequences come from a woman aged 40 to 50 in good health and CMV-seropositive.

This rearrangement joins TRBV5-1 to TRBJ1-2; the D gene is possibly TRBD1 (5 bases). Deletions cut 5 bases from V and 8 bases from J, with 19 bases between. Germline V CDR1 and CDR2: SGHRS, YFSETQ. The CDR3 sequence is 14 residues long. Written as DNA, the CDR3 is TGCGCCAGCAGTACCCCACCCGGGGGATCAGGCTACACCTTC. Translating it yields CASSTPPGGSGYTF.

The CDR3 DNA sequence: TGTGCCAGCAGCGAGGGCCGCGGGGGAGGGGAAAAACTGTTTTTT. This translates into CASSEGRGGGEKLFF. The V gene is TRBV7-2, the J gene TRBJ1-4, with TRBD1 as a possible D gene (5 bases). Germline V gene data show CDR1 as SGHTA and CDR2 as FQGNSA. The CDR3 runs 15 residues. The V end was cut by 5 bases, the J end by 8 bases, with 18 bases between.

The chain carries TRBV4-3 and TRBJ1-1; D not resolved. This CDR3 is built from 14 residues. CDR1 and CDR2 from the germline V gene are LGHNA and YSLEER. Trimming pared 0 bases from V and 11 bases from J, leaving 16 bases between. CDR3 protein: CASSQDRQVLSAFF. The CDR3 region has the DNA TGCGCCAGCAGCCAAGATAGGCAGGTCCTTTCGGCTTTCTTT.

A single count supports this clone. This chain connects TRBV6-5 to TRBJ2-1; 9 nucleotides line up with TRBD1. Per the germline V gene, CDR1 is MNHEY and CDR2 is SVGAGI. The CDR3 is made up of 14 amino acids. Trimming cost V 6 bases and J 8 bases; bases outside gene matches: 8. DNA of the CDR3: TGTGCCAGCAGGGCCGGGACAGGGAACGATGAGCAGTTCTTC. It is translated as CASRAGTGNDEQFF.

The chain employs TRBV18 and TRBJ1-2; 8 nucleotides align to TRBD1. This CDR3 comprises 16 residues. V was clipped by 5 bases and J by 2 bases; unmatched bases: 10. Germline CDR1 is KGHSH and CDR2 is LQKENI. In DNA form, the CDR3 reads TGTGCCAGCTCATGGACAGGGCTCAACGAGAACTATGGCTACACCTTC. Amino acid sequence: CASSWTGLNENYGYTF. Supplemented by reference TRBV18 and TRBJ1-2, the full variable domain reads NAGVMQNPRHLVRRRGQEARLRCSPMKGHSHVYWYRQLPEEGLKFMVYLQKENIIDESGMPKERFSAEFPKEGPSILRIQQVVRGDSAAYFCASSWTGLNENYGYTFGSGTRLTVV.

This chain links TRBV29-1 with TRBJ2-1, with 7 nucleotides matching TRBD2. Germline CDR1 reads SQVTM; CDR2 reads ANQGSEA. There are 14 residues in the CDR3. Trimming removed 3 bases from V and 4 bases from J; junction bases left unmatched: 6. The CDR3, as DNA: TGCAGCGTTGATGGGGGGGAAAGATACAATGAGCAGTTCTTC. The encoded protein is CSVDGGERYNEQFF.

The gene calls are TRBV5-5 and TRBJ1-4; no firm D call. V was shortened by 4 bases and J by 10 bases, with 14 bases between the two germline ends. The CDR3 is 13 amino acids. The germline CDR1 and CDR2 sequences are SGHKS and YYEKEE (reference sequence). CDR3 nucleotide sequence: TGTGCCAGCAGCGTAAAGGAAAGCGGAAAACTGTTTTTT. Translated, it gives CASSVKESGKLFF.

This chain joins TRBV4-1 and TRBJ2-1; D might be TRBD1 (5 bases). V was clipped by 7 bases and J by 5 bases, with 24 bases between them. CDR1 and CDR2 (germline): MGHRA, YSYEKL. The CDR3 has 17 amino acids. The CDR3 is CASTPQGKGPRDNEQFF. The CDR3 coding sequence is TGCGCCAGCACCCCCCAAGGGAAGGGCCCCAGGGACAATGAGCAGTTCTTC.